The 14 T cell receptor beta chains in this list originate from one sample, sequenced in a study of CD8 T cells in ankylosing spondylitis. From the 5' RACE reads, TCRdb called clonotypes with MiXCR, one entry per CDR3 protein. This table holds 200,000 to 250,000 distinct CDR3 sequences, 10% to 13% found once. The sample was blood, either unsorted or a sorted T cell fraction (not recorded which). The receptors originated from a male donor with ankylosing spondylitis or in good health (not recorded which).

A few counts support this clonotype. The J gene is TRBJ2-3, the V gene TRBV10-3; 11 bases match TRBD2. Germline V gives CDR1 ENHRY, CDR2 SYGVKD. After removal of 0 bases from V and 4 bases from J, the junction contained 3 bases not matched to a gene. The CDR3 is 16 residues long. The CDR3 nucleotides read TGTGCCATCAGTGAGTCCCTAGCGGGAGGTCCAGATACGCAGTATTTT. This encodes CAISESLAGGPDTQYF.

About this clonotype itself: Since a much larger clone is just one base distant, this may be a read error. CDR3 bases: TGTGCCTGGGGTTTGCGGGAGTCGCCGGATGAGCAGTTCTTC. Its translation: CAWGLRESPDEQFF. The J gene is TRBJ2-1, the V gene TRBV30; 7 bases match TRBD2. Per the germline V gene, CDR1 is GTSNPN and CDR2 is SVGIG (reference sequence). This CDR3 region has 14 residues. V lost 5 bases to trimming and J lost 8 bases; unmatched junction nucleotides: 12.

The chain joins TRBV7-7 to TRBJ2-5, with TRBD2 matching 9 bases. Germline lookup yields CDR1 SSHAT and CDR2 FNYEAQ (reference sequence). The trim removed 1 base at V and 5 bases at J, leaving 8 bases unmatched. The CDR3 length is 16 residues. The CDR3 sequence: CASSLGSGSARETQYF. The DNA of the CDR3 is TGTGCCAGCAGCTTAGGTAGCGGGAGCGCGAGGGAGACCCAGTACTTC.

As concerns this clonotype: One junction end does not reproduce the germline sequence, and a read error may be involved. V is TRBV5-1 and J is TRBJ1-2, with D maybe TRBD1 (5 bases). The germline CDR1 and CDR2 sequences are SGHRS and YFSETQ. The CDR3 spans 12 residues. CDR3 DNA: TGCGTCAGCAGCCCTGACAGACAGGGCTACACCTTC. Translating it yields CVSSPDRQGYTF.

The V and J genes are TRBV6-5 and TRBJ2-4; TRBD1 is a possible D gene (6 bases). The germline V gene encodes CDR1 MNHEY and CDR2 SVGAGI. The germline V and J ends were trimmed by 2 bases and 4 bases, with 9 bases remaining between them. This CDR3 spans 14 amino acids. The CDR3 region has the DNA TGTGCCAGCAGTTACCTTGACAGGAAAAACATTCAGTACTTC. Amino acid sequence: CASSYLDRKNIQYF.

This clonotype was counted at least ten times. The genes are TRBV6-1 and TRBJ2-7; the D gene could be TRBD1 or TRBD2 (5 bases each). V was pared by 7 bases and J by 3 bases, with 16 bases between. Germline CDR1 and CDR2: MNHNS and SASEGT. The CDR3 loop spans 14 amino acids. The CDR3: CASTRGVGLYEQYF. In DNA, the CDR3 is TGTGCCAGCACCAGAGGGGTGGGTCTCTACGAGCAGTACTTC.

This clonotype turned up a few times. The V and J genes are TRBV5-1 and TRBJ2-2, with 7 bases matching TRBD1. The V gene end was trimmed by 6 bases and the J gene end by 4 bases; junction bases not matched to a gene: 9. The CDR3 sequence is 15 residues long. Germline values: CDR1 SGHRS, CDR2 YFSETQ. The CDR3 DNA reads TGCGCCAGCAATTCGGGGACAGAGATCACCGGGGAGCTGTTTTTT. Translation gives CASNSGTEITGELFF.

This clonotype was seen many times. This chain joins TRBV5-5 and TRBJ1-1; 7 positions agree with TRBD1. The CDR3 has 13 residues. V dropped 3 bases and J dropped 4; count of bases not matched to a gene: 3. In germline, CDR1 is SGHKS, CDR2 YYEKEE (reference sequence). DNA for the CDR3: TGTGCCAGCAGCTCACACAGGGGCACTGAAGCTTTCTTT. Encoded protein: CASSSHRGTEAFF.

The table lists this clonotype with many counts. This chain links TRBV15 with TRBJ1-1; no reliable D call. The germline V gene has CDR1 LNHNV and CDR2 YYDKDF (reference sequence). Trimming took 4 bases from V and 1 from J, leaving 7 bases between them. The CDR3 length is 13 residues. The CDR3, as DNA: TGTGCCACCAGCACCAGGACGAACACTGAAGCTTTCTTT. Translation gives CATSTRTNTEAFF. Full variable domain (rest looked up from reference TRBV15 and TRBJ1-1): DAMVIQNPRYQVTQFGKPVTLSCSQTLNHNVMYWYQQKSSQAPKLLFHYYDKDFNNEADTPDNFQSRRPNTSFCFLDIRSPGLGDTAMYLCATSTRTNTEAFFGQGTRLTVV.

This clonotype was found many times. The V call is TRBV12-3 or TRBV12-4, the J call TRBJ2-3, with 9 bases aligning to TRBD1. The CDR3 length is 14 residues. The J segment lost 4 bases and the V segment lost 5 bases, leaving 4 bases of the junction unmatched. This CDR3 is CASSARDRADTQYF. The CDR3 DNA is TGTGCCAGCAGTGCCCGGGACAGGGCAGATACGCAGTATTTT.

The CDR3 DNA sequence: TGTGCCTGGCGCCGGAGGGGGGCTGGGGCCAACGTCCTGACTTTC. Translating gives CAWRRRGAGANVLTF. This chain uses TRBV30 with TRBJ2-6; D could derive from TRBD1 or TRBD2 (6 bases each). V gave up 5 bases and J gave up 2 bases, with 13 bases separating them. The CDR3 covers 15 residues. Germline CDR1 is GTSNPN and CDR2 is SVGIG (reference sequence).

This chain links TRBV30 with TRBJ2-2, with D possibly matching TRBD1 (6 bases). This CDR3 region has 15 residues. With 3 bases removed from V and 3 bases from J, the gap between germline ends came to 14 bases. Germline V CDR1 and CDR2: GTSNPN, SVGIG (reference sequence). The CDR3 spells CAWRRGSGYTGELFF. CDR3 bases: TGTGCCTGGAGGAGGGGGAGCGGATACACCGGGGAGCTGTTTTTT.

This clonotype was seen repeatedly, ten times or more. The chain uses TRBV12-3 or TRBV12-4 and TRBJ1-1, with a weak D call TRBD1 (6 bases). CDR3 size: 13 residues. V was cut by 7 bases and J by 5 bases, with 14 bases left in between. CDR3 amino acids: CASTPNRVTEAFF. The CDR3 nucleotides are TGTGCCAGCACCCCCAACAGGGTTACTGAAGCTTTCTTT.

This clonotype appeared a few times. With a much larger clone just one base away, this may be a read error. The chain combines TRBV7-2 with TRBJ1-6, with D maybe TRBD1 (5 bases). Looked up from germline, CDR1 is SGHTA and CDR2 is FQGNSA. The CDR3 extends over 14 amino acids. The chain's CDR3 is CASSPLQGGSPPHF. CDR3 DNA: TGTGCCAGCAGCCCCCTTCAGGGCGGCTCACCCCCCCACTTT.